This TCR beta chain was captured in a study of regulatory T cells in long-lasting Graves disease. General observations from the study: A greater number of public clonotypes (roughly 2,800) was shared by persistent patients than by new patients (about 880). Few sampled subjects may have lowered accuracy.

The sample holds a few counts of this clonotype. Its antigen is still unknown. Documented time point: persistent/refractory GD, antithyroid drugs over 5 years with positive TRAb. PBMC-extracted RNA yielded the TCR library. Building the TCR beta libraries relied on iRepertoire HTBI primers, and CDR3 regions underwent Arm-PCR. MiXCR, run by TCRdb on the multiplex PCR reads, gives a single entry per CDR3 protein. The repertoire has approximately 440,000 distinct CDR3 sequences, around 24% of them found once; the top ten carry approximately 28%. This CDR3 has 14 amino acids. The germline gives CDR1 MDHEN, CDR2 SYDVKM. Unmatched junction bases numbered 4, after V lost 5 bases and J lost 5 bases.

The sequence came from a female donor with Graves disease. The chain uses TRBV28 and TRBJ2-1, with 9 bases lining up with TRBD1. Here the sequenced sample was peripheral blood mononuclear cells (PBMCs), taken when the disease was refractory, from a patient treated with antithyroid drugs. Here the CDR3 DNA reads TGTGCCAGCAGTCCTGGGACAGGGCACAATGAGCAGTTCTTC. It encodes CASSPGTGHNEQFF.